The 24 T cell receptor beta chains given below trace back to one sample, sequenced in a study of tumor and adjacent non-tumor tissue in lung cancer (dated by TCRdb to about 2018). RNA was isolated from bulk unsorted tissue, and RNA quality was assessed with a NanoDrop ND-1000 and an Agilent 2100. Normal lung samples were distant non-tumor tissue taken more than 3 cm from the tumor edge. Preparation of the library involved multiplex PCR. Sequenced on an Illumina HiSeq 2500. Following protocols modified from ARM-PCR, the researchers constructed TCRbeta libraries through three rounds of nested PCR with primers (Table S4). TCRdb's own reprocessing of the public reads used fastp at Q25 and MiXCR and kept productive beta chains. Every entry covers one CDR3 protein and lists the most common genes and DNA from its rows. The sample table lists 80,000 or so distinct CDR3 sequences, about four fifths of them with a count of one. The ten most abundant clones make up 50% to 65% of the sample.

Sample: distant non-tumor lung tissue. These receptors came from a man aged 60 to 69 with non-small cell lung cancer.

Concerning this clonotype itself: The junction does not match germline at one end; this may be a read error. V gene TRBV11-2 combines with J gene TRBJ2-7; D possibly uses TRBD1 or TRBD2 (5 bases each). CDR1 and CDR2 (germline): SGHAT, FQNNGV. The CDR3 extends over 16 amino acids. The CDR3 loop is CANSSRTSGSVYEQYF. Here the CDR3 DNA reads TGTGCCAACAGCTCGAGGACATCAGGGAGTGTCTACGAGCAGTACTTC.

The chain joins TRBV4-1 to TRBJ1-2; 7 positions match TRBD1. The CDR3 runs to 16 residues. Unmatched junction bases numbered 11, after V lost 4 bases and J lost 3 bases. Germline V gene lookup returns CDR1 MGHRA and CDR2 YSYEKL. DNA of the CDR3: TGCGCCAGCAGCCCCACTGGAACAGGGGACCACTATGGCTACACCTTC. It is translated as CASSPTGTGDHYGYTF.

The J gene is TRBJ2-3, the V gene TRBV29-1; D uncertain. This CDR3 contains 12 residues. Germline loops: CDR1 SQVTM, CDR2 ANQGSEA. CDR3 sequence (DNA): TGCAACGTCGGTCTGAACACAGATACGCAGTATTTT. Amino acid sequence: CNVGLNTDTQYF.

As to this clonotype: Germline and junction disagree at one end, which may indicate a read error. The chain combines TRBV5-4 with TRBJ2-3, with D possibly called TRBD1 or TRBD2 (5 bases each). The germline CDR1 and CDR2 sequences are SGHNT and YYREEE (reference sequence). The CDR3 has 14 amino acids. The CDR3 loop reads CTSGRGEYTDTQYF. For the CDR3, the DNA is TGTACCAGCGGAAGAGGGGAGTACACAGATACGCAGTATTTT.

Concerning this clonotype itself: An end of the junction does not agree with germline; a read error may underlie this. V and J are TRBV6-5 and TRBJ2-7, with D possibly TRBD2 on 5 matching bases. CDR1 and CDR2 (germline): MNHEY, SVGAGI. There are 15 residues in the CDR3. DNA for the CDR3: TGTGCCAGCGGCAATTGGGGAGTCACTCGCAACGAGCAGTATTTC. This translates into CASGNWGVTRNEQYF.

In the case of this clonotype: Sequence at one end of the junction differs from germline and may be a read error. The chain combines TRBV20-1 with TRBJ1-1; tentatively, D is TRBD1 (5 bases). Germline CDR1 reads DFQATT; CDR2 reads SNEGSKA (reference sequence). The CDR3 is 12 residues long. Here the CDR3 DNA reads TGCAGAGCTATACGGGGGAGCACTGAAGCTTTCTTT. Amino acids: CRAIRGSTEAFF.

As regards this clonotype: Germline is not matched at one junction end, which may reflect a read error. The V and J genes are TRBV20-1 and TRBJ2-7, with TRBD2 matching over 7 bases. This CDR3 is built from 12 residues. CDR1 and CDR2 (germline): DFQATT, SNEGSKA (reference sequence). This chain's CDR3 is CSGGVSRDEQYF. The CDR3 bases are TGTTCTGGGGGGGTTTCTCGGGACGAGCAGTACTTC.

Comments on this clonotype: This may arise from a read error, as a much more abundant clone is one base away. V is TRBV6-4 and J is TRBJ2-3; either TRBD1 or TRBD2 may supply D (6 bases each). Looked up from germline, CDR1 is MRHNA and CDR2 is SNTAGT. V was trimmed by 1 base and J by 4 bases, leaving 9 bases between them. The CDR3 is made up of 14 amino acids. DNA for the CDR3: TGTGCCAGCAGTGACTTGGGGGGCGCAGATACGCAGTATTTT. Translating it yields CASSDLGGADTQYF.

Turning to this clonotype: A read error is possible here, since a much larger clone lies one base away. CDR3 residues: CASSPGQINTGVLFF. DNA of the CDR3: TGTGCCAGCAGCCCGGGACAGATCAACACCGGGGTGCTGTTTTTT. This sequence joins TRBV5-4 and TRBJ2-2, with 7 bases lining up with TRBD1. The CDR3 contains 15 residues. Germline V gene data show CDR1 as SGHNT and CDR2 as YYREEE (reference sequence).

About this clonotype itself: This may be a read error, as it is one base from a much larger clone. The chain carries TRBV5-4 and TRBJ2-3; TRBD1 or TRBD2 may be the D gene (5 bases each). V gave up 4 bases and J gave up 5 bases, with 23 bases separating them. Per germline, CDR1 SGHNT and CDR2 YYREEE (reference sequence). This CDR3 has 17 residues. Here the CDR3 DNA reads TGTGCCAGCAGCGTGGGGATAGCGAGGGGCAGGAAAGATACGCAGTATTTT. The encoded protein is CASSVGIARGRKDTQYF.

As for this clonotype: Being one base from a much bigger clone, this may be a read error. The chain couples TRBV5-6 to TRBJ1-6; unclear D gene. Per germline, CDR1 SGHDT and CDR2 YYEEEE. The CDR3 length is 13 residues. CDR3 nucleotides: TGTGCCAGCACCCGGAACTATACTTCACCCCTCCACTTT. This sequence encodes CASTRNYTSPLHF.

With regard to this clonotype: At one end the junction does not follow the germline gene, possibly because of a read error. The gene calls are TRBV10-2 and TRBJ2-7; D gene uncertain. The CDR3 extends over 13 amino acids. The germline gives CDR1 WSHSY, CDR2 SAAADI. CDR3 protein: CTSSGANVYEQYF. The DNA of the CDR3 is TGCACCAGCAGTGGTGCTAACGTCTATGAGCAGTACTTC.

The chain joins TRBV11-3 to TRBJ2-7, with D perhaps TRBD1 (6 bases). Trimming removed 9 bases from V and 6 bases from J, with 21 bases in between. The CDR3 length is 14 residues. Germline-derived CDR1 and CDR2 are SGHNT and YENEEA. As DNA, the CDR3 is TGTGCCAGGAGAGGGGGTGGTAGGGCCAGCGAGCAGTACTTC. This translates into CARRGGGRASEQYF.

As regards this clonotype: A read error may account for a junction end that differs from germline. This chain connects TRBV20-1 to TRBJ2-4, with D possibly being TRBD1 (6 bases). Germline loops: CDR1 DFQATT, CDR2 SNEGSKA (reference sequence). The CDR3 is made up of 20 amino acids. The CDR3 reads CSATSRPTGVVFLAKNNQYF. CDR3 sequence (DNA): TGCAGTGCTACGAGCCGACCGACAGGAGTGGTCTTTCTAGCCAAAAACAATCAGTACTTC.

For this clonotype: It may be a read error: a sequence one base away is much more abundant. CDR3 DNA sequence: TGCACCAGCAGTGGACCGGGGGGTCGTACGCAGTATTTT. As protein: CTSSGPGGRTQYF. The chain joins TRBV10-1 to TRBJ2-3; 7 bases are shared with TRBD2. The CDR3 runs 13 residues. Germline-derived CDR1 and CDR2 are WNHNN and SYGVQD (reference sequence).

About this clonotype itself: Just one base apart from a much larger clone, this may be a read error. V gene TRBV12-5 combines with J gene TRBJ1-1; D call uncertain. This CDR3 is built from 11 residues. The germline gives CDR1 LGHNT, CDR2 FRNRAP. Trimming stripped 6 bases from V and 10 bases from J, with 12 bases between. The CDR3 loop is CASGPRVGAFF. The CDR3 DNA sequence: TGTGCTAGTGGCCCACGGGTAGGAGCTTTCTTT.

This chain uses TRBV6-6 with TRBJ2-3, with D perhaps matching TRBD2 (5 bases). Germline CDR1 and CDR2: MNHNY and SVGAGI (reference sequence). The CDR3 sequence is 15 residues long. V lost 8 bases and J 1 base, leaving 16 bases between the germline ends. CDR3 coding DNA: TGTGCCAGCGGATATAGAGACTACCGCACAGATACGCAGTATTTT. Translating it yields CASGYRDYRTDTQYF.

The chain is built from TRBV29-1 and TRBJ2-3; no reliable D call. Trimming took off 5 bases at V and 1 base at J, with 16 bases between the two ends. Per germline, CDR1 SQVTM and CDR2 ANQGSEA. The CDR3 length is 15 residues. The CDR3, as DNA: TGCAGCGTTACGAGTTCGAGTGGTGGCACAGATACGCAGTATTTT. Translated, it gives CSVTSSSGGTDTQYF.

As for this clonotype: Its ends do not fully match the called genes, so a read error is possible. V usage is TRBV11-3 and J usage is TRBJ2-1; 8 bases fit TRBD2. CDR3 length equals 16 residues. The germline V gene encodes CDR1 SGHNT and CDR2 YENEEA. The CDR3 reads CASSLGRTSIHNEQFF. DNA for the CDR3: TGTGCCAGTAGCTTAGGGCGGACTAGCATCCACAATGAGCAGTTCTTC.

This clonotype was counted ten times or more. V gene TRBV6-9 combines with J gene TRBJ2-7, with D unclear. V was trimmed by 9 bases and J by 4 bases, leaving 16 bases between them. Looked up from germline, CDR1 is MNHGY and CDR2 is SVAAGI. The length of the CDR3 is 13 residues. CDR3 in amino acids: CASRPRSSYEQYF. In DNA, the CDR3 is TGTGCCAGTAGACCGCGCTCCTCGTACGAGCAGTACTTC.

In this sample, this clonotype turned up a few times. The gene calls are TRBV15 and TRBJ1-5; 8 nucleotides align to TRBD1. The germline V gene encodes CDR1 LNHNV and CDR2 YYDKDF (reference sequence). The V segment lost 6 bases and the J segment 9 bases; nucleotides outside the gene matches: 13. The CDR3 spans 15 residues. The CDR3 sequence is CATRNDGQGLRPQHF. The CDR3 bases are TGTGCCACCAGAAATGACGGACAGGGCCTACGGCCCCAGCATTTT.

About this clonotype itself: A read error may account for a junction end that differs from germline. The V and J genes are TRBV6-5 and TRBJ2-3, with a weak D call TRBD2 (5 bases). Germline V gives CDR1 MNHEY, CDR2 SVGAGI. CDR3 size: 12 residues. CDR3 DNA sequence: TGTGTCAGCGGCGCAGGCACAGATGCGCAGTATTTT. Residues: CVSGAGTDAQYF.

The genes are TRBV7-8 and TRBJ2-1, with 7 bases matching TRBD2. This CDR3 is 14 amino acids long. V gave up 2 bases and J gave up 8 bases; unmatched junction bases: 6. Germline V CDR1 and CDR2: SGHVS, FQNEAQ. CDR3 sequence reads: CASSLRTRTHEQFF. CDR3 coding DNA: TGTGCCAGCAGCTTAAGGACTAGAACACATGAGCAGTTCTTC.

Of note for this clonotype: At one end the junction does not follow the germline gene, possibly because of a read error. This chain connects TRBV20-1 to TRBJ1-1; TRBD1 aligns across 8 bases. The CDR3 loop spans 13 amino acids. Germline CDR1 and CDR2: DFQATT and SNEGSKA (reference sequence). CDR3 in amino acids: CSGQGTANTETFF. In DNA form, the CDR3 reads TGTAGTGGACAGGGAACGGCGAACACTGAAACTTTCTTT.